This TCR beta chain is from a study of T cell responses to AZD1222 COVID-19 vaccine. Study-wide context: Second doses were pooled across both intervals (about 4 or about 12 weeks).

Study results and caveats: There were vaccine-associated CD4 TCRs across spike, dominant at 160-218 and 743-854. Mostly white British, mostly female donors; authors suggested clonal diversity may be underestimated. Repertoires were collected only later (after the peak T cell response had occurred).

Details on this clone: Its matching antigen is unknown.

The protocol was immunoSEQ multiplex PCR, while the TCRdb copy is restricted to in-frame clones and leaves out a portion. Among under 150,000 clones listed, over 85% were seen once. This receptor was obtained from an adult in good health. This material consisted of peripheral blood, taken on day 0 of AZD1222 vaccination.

CDR3 bases: TGCGCCAGCAGCTCCGAGGGGCGCCCTAGCACAGATACGCAGTATTTT. Its protein is CASSSEGRPSTDTQYF. V gene TRBV5-1 combines with J gene TRBJ2-3, with D possibly being TRBD1 or TRBD2 (5 bases each). Per germline, CDR1 SGHRS and CDR2 YFSETQ. The CDR3 loop spans 16 amino acids. Trimming removed 3 bases from V and 0 bases from J, with 14 bases in between. Together with reference TRBV5-1 and TRBJ2-3, the CDR3 gives the full variable domain: KAGVTQTPRYLIKTRGQQVTLSCSPISGHRSVSWYQQTPGQGLQFLFEYFSETQRNKGNFPGRFSGRQFSNSRSEMNVSTLELGDSALYLCASSSEGRPSTDTQYFGPGTRLTVL.